Listed below are T cell receptor beta chains from one sample, sequenced in a study of cytomegalovirus exposure and HLA in healthy donors. Clones were read by immunoSEQ multiplex PCR, and TCRdb kept only the in-frame ones, dropping some. The sample lists about 170,000 clones, 76% occurring once. Sequencing used PBMCs. These receptors were obtained from a female donor in good health and CMV-seronegative. CDR3s include the opening cysteine and the closing phenylalanine or tryptophan. The order of the fields is clone size, V gene, J gene, D gene, CDR3 protein, CDR3 DNA. The D gene is left open where the match is weak. Clone sizes are given selectively: once, few, many, or a class where the clone is expanded.

>.|TRBV7-9|TRBJ1-2|TRBD1
CASSFRQGDGYTF
TGTGCCAGCAGCTTCAGACAGGGTGATGGCTACACCTTC
>.|TRBV10-3|TRBJ2-6|TRBD1
CAISRTGDNSGANVLTF
TGTGCCATCAGTCGTACAGGGGACAACTCTGGGGCCAACGTCCTGACTTTC
>.|TRBV9|TRBJ2-3|.
CASGPSTDTQYF
TGTGCCAGCGGGCCGAGCACAGATACGCAGTATTTT
>.|TRBV7-2|TRBJ2-7|TRBD1
CASSMGQATYEQYF
TGTGCCAGCAGCATGGGACAGGCGACCTACGAGCAGTACTTC
>.|TRBV19|TRBJ1-2|.
CASSIQDRHGYTF
TGTGCCAGTAGTATTCAGGATCGGCATGGCTACACCTTC
>.|TRBV29-1|TRBJ2-3|.
CSVQKAAEAQYF
TGCAGCGTCCAAAAGGCGGCGGAGGCGCAGTATTTT
>.|TRBV6-1|TRBJ2-3|.
CASSEIWGRTTDTQYF
TGTGCCAGCAGTGAGATTTGGGGCAGAACCACAGATACGCAGTATTTT
>.|TRBV7-9|TRBJ2-7|.
CASSTDLGLHSYEQYF
TGTGCCAGCAGCACTGACCTTGGACTACACTCCTACGAGCAGTACTTC
>.|TRBV19|TRBJ2-5|TRBD2
CASTMRLAVTYSGETQYF
TGTGCCAGTACCATGAGGCTAGCGGTAACATACTCGGGGGAGACCCAGTACTTC
>.|TRBV27|TRBJ2-6|TRBD2
CASSFQGGAGANGLTF
TGTGCCAGCAGTTTCCAGGGAGGGGCCGGGGCCAACGGCCTGACTTTC
>.|TRBV29-1|TRBJ2-5|TRBD1
CSVDLAGIRGLETQYF
TGCAGCGTTGACCTTGCTGGGATCAGGGGGTTAGAGACCCAGTACTTC
>.|TRBV6-6|TRBJ2-7|TRBD1
CASRLLGTGDYEQYF
TGTGCCAGCAGACTTCTCGGGACAGGGGACTACGAGCAGTACTTC
>.|TRBV14|TRBJ2-7|.
CASSQMGTASYEQYF
TGTGCCAGCAGCCAGATGGGGACTGCCTCCTACGAGCAGTACTTC
>.|TRBV6-1|TRBJ1-4|.
CASRRQVNEKLFF
TGTGCCAGCAGGAGACAGGTTAATGAAAAACTGTTTTTT
>.|TRBV27|TRBJ2-7|.
CASSLRSLSYQQYF
TGTGCCAGCAGTTTACGGAGTCTCTCCTACCAGCAGTACTTC
>.|TRBV11-2|TRBJ1-6|.
CASSVTGTSNSPLHF
TGTGCCAGCAGCGTCACAGGGACCAGCAATTCACCCCTCCACTTT
>.|TRBV30|TRBJ2-1|.
CAWSAGRNEQFF
TGTGCCTGGAGCGCAGGGAGGAATGAGCAGTTCTTC
>.|TRBV28|TRBJ2-2|TRBD2
CASSLDGRAGSGELFF
TGTGCCAGCAGTTTAGACGGGAGGGCCGGATCCGGGGAGCTGTTTTTT
>once|TRBV13|TRBJ1-5|.
CASSAGVGNQPQHF
TGTGCCAGCAGCGCAGGGGTTGGTAATCAGCCCCAGCATTTT
>.|TRBV7-9|TRBJ2-1|.
CASSSGFAYNEQFF
TGTGCCAGCAGCTCGGGATTCGCATACAATGAGCAGTTCTTC
>.|TRBV7-2|TRBJ2-2|.
CASSLARGAGELFF
TGTGCCAGCAGCTTAGCGCGAGGTGCCGGGGAGCTGTTTTTT
>.|TRBV5-4|TRBJ1-2|TRBD1
CASSSPDRIDYGYTF
TGTGCCAGCAGCTCCCCGGACAGGATTGACTATGGCTACACCTTC
>.|TRBV5-1|TRBJ2-5|TRBD1
CASSFSDRGETQYF
TGCGCCAGCAGCTTCTCGGACAGGGGAGAGACCCAGTACTTC
>.|TRBV6-5|TRBJ2-7|TRBD1
CASSSRDRDQYF
TGTGCCAGCAGTTCAAGGGACAGGGACCAGTACTTC
>.|TRBV4-2|TRBJ2-3|TRBD2
CASSQDRASGGNTQYF
TGTGCCAGCAGCCAAGATCGTGCTAGCGGGGGGAATACGCAGTATTTT
>.|TRBV7-2|TRBJ2-6|.
CASSLVLGGGWSGANVLTF
TGTGCCAGCAGCTTAGTCTTGGGGGGGGGCTGGTCTGGGGCCAACGTCCTGACTTTC
>.|TRBV27|TRBJ2-7|TRBD2
CASRSPGLATEQYF
TGTGCCAGCAGGTCACCGGGACTAGCGACCGAGCAGTACTTC